These 17 T cell receptor beta chains originate from one sample sequenced in a study of T cells in Graves' hyperthyroidism and ophthalmopathy. TCR beta CDR3 regions were amplified from RNA. HTBI primers were used for first-round RT-PCR of the TCR CDR3. TCRdb passed the multiplex PCR reads through MiXCR, listing each CDR3 protein once. Of some 350,000 distinct CDR3 sequences listed, 12% to 15% are singletons. The sample consisted of blood. The origin of the receptors is a woman between 35 and 50 years old with Graves' ophthalmopathy.

This clonotype has more than one count but fewer than ten. This may stem from a read error, because a much larger clone lies one nucleotide away. This chain joins TRBV7-9 and TRBJ2-3; D is possibly TRBD1 (5 bases). Trimming took off 1 base at V and 2 bases at J, with 7 bases between the two ends. CDR1 and CDR2 from the germline V gene are SEHNR and FQNEAQ (reference sequence). The CDR3 is 14 residues long. The CDR3 nucleotides are TGTGCCAGCAGCTTAGTGGACAACACAGATACGCAGTATTTT. Its translation is CASSLVDNTDTQYF.

This clonotype was detected ten times or more. The rearrangement uses TRBV6-1 and TRBJ1-4; D is ambiguous. Looked up from germline, CDR1 is MNHNS and CDR2 is SASEGT. This CDR3 contains 16 residues. V shed 9 bases and J shed 0 bases, with 17 bases lying between them. DNA for the CDR3: TGTGCCAGTGCTCCCTTTTGGACCGCAACTAATGAAAAACTGTTTTTT. Translating it yields CASAPFWTATNEKLFF.

The CDR3 nucleotides read TGTGCCAGCTCACCGGAGTTGGGGAGGGACCAGCCCCAGCATTTT. Protein sequence: CASSPELGRDQPQHF. This sequence joins TRBV18 and TRBJ1-5; tentative D call: TRBD1 (5 bases). V lost 3 bases, J lost 7 bases, and 16 bases lay in between. This CDR3 is 15 amino acids long. The germline V gene has CDR1 KGHSH and CDR2 LQKENI.

This clonotype was picked up many times. The chain recombines TRBV20-1 with TRBJ1-5; 9 bases align to TRBD1. This CDR3 spans 15 amino acids. Germline V gene sequence: CDR1 DFQATT, CDR2 SNEGSKA (reference sequence). V lost 5 bases and J lost 7; bases outside the gene matches: 12. The CDR3 here is CSARITGGADQPQHF. As DNA, the CDR3 is TGCAGTGCTCGAATAACAGGGGGCGCGGACCAGCCCCAGCATTTT.

CDR3 bases: TGTGCCAGCAGCGGGCTGCGGGGGCCCTACAATGAGCAGTTCTTC. It yields the protein CASSGLRGPYNEQFF. The chain employs TRBV11-2 and TRBJ2-1, with a tentative D call TRBD2 (7 bases). CDR3 length equals 15 residues. The germline V gene has CDR1 SGHAT and CDR2 FQNNGV. Trimming took off 5 bases at V and 2 bases at J, with 13 bases between the two ends. Drawing the rest from reference TRBV11-2 and TRBJ2-1, the complete variable domain is EAGVAQSPRYKIIEKRQSVAFWCNPISGHATLYWYQQILGQGPKLLIQFQNNGVVDDSQLPKDRFSAERLKGVDSTLKIQPAKLEDSAVYLCASSGLRGPYNEQFFGPGTRLTVL.

This clonotype came up many times. This chain joins TRBV7-2 and TRBJ2-3, with 14 bases matching TRBD2. Germline V gene sequence: CDR1 SGHTA, CDR2 FQGNSA. With V trimmed by 2 bases and J by 6 bases, 10 bases remained unmatched. This CDR3 is 18 amino acids long. The DNA of the CDR3 is TGTGCCAGCAGCTTAAGGGGGACCCGGACTAGCGGGGGGGATACGCAGTATTTT. This gives the protein CASSLRGTRTSGGDTQYF.

This chain joins TRBV7-8 and TRBJ2-7, with TRBD2 matching 10 bases. Looked up from germline, CDR1 is SGHVS and CDR2 is FQNEAQ. This CDR3 comprises 19 residues. Unmatched junction bases numbered 12, after V lost 0 bases and J lost 1 base. CDR3 in amino acids: CASSLAGLAGVRGSYEQYF. CDR3 nucleotides: TGTGCCAGCAGCTTAGCGGGCCTAGCGGGAGTAAGGGGGTCCTACGAGCAGTACTTC.

Here the CDR3 reads CASSVAGDGNEKLFF. CDR3 nucleotides: TGTGCCAGCAGCGTAGCGGGGGACGGAAATGAAAAACTGTTTTTT. The gene calls are TRBV9 and TRBJ1-4, with D possibly being TRBD1 (5 bases). Trimming removed 0 bases at V and 5 bases at J, with 11 bases between. The CDR3 runs 15 residues. Germline V gives CDR1 SGDLS, CDR2 YYNGEE.

There are a few counts of this clonotype. V gene TRBV7-2 combines with J gene TRBJ2-2; 7 bases map to TRBD1. The V segment lost 8 bases and the J segment 1 base; nucleotides outside the gene matches: 7. CDR3 length: 15 amino acids. Looked up from germline, CDR1 is SGHTA and CDR2 is FQGNSA. CDR3 loop: CASGLRQGNTGELFF. The CDR3 DNA reads TGTGCCAGCGGCCTGAGACAGGGGAACACCGGGGAGCTGTTTTTT.

This clonotype was picked up many times. The chain combines TRBV7-2 with TRBJ2-3, with 10 bases identical to TRBD2. The germline CDR1 and CDR2 sequences are SGHTA and FQGNSA. The CDR3 spans 17 residues. With 3 bases clipped from V and 4 bases from J, the junction kept 10 bases outside the gene matches. The CDR3 loop reads CASSFLGSSGGADTQYF. For the CDR3, the DNA is TGTGCCAGCAGCTTCTTAGGGTCTAGCGGGGGCGCAGATACGCAGTATTTT. Full variable domain (outside the CDR3, taken from reference TRBV7-2 and TRBJ2-3): GAGVSQSPSNKVTEKGKDVELRCDPISGHTALYWYRQSLGQGLEFLIYFQGNSAPDKSGLPSDRFSAERTGGSVSTLTIQRTQQEDSAVYLCASSFLGSSGGADTQYFGPGTRLTVL.

Only a few counts were recorded for this clonotype. This rearrangement joins TRBV20-1 to TRBJ1-6, with 7 positions matching TRBD1. V shed 1 base and J 5 bases; nucleotides not matched to a gene: 5. In germline, CDR1 is DFQATT, CDR2 SNEGSKA (reference sequence). CDR3 size: 15 residues. The CDR3 coding sequence is TGCAGTGCTAGAGTCGGGACAGCAAATAATTCACCCCTCCACTTT. Translating gives CSARVGTANNSPLHF.

Only a few counts were recorded for this clonotype. The CDR3: CASSLYVDEQYF. The CDR3 nucleotides read TGTGCCAGCAGCTTGTACGTGGACGAGCAGTACTTC. The chain carries TRBV5-5 and TRBJ2-7; D is uncertain. Germline V gene data show CDR1 as SGHKS and CDR2 as YYEKEE (reference sequence). CDR3 length: 12 residues. The V and J ends lost 1 base and 5 bases respectively, with 7 bases between them.

This clonotype has only one observation. The gene calls are TRBV3-1 and TRBJ2-3; TRBD2 agrees at 7 bases. Germline V gene data show CDR1 as LGHDT and CDR2 as YNNKEL (reference sequence). The CDR3 covers 16 residues. With 0 bases clipped from V and 0 bases from J, the junction kept 3 bases outside the gene matches. The CDR3 DNA reads as TGTGCCAGCAGCCAAGATATGCGGGGGAGCACAGATACGCAGTATTTT. Translation: CASSQDMRGSTDTQYF.

The sample holds many counts of this clonotype. The chain is built from TRBV11-2 and TRBJ1-1, with D uncertain. The CDR3 sequence is 13 residues long. From germline, CDR1 is SGHAT and CDR2 FQNNGV. The ends were cut back, 0 bases at V and 1 base at J, with 3 bases in the middle. The CDR3, as DNA: TGTGCCAGCAGCTTAGATACGAACACTGAAGCTTTCTTT. Translating it yields CASSLDTNTEAFF.

This chain uses TRBV20-1 with TRBJ1-5; D is unclear. Germline V CDR1 and CDR2: DFQATT, SNEGSKA (reference sequence). V was trimmed by 3 bases and J by 2 bases, leaving 5 bases between them. The CDR3 is 12 amino acids. The CDR3, as DNA: TGCAGTGCTAGTTGGGGCAATCAGCCCCAGCATTTT. Residues: CSASWGNQPQHF.

This clonotype has only a few counts. The V call is TRBV20-1, the J call TRBJ2-1; 8 nucleotides agree with TRBD2. The length of the CDR3 is 17 residues. Per germline, CDR1 DFQATT and CDR2 SNEGSKA (reference sequence). Trimming at V came to 3 bases and at J to 1 base, leaving 11 bases not matched to a gene. Here the CDR3 reads CSARGGSGSTSYNEQFF. The CDR3, as DNA: TGCAGTGCTAGGGGCGGAAGCGGGAGTACTTCCTACAATGAGCAGTTCTTC.

The table lists this clonotype with a few counts. The V gene is TRBV20-1, the J gene TRBJ2-4; no definite D call. V lost 1 base to trimming and J lost 4 bases, with 8 bases between them. The CDR3 sequence is 13 residues long. CDR1 is DFQATT, CDR2 SNEGSKA, per germline (reference sequence). This CDR3 is CSARGGPKNIQYF. Written as DNA, the CDR3 is TGCAGTGCTAGAGGTGGACCTAAAAACATTCAGTACTTC.